Following are 24 T cell receptor beta chains from one sample sequenced in a study of beta chain features in type 1 diabetes. No antigens are known for them. cDNA synthesis used the whole RNA isolate, giving expressed TCRB sequences. The method was immunoSEQ multiplex PCR; TCRdb's version includes in-frame clones alone and lacks a portion of them. The sample consists of a few hundred thousand clones, 10% to 15% of them appearing once. General study findings and limits: TCRB CDR3s were moderately but significantly shorter in Type 1 diabetes patients in all four CD4+ subsets.

The sample was naive CD4+ T cells from blood. These receptors all come from a woman under 30 with type 1 diabetes.

This clone was found a few times. This rearrangement joins TRBV4-1 to TRBJ2-7, with D possibly TRBD2 on 7 matching bases. Deletions cut 1 base from V and 4 bases from J, with 20 bases between. CDR1 is MGHRA, CDR2 YSYEKL, per germline. CDR3 length: 17 amino acids. For the CDR3, the DNA is TGCGCCAGCAGCCAAGGACTAGCAGGGGTCCTGTCGTACGAGCAGTACTTC. Residues: CASSQGLAGVLSYEQYF.

This clone was seen a few times. The chain combines TRBV25-1 with TRBJ2-6; TRBD1 agrees at 7 bases. The CDR3 sequence is 15 residues long. Trimming at V came to 4 bases and at J to 4 bases, leaving 4 bases not matched to a gene. Germline CDR1 and CDR2: MGHDK and SYGVNS. The DNA of the CDR3 is TGTGCCAGCAGTGGAGGGGGCGCCGGGGCCAACGTCCTGACTTTC. Its protein is CASSGGGAGANVLTF.

This clone was seen a few times. The V gene is TRBV5-1, the J gene TRBJ2-1, with a tentative D call TRBD2 (7 bases). Between the trimmed V and J ends, which lost 0 bases and 5 bases, there was a span of 12 bases. This CDR3 region has 15 residues. Germline CDR1 and CDR2: SGHRS and YFSETQ. Here the CDR3 reads CASSLAGGRDNEQFF. Here the CDR3 DNA reads TGCGCCAGCAGCTTGGCGGGGGGCCGTGACAATGAGCAGTTCTTC.

The table lists this clone with a few counts. V is TRBV7-2 and J is TRBJ2-2; 8 bases agree with TRBD2. J was trimmed by 3 bases and V by 2 bases; bases with no gene match: 5. The CDR3 sequence is 16 residues long. CDR1 is SGHTA, CDR2 FQGNSA, per germline. The CDR3 region has the DNA TGTGCCAGCAGCTTAAATTACGGGGGGGACACCGGGGAGCTGTTTTTT. Translated: CASSLNYGGDTGELFF.

This sequence joins TRBV25-1 and TRBJ1-2; no firm D call. The CDR3 spans 13 residues. The germline V gene encodes CDR1 MGHDK and CDR2 SYGVNS. V was trimmed by 1 base and J by 6 bases, leaving 9 bases between them. Written as DNA, the CDR3 is TGTGCCAGCAGTGAATTAACAGCCCATGGCTACACCTTC. Its protein is CASSELTAHGYTF.

This clone was seen a few times. The V gene is TRBV7-2, the J gene TRBJ2-7; tentatively, D is TRBD1 (6 bases). Trimming left V 5 bases short and J 0 bases short, with 11 bases between. The germline V gene encodes CDR1 SGHTA and CDR2 FQGNSA. The CDR3 consists of 14 residues. This CDR3 is CASSTGQGSYEQYF. The CDR3, as DNA: TGTGCCAGCAGCACAGGGCAAGGCTCCTACGAGCAGTACTTC.

The rearrangement uses TRBV5-4 and TRBJ1-1, with TRBD1 matching 7 bases. Germline lookup yields CDR1 SGHNT and CDR2 YYREEE (reference sequence). The CDR3 extends over 15 amino acids. Trimming at V came to 0 bases and at J to 1 base, leaving 3 bases not matched to a gene. CDR3 in amino acids: CASSLGRTGNTEAFF. CDR3 bases: TGTGCCAGCAGCTTGGGTCGGACAGGGAACACTGAAGCTTTCTTT. Using reference TRBV5-4 and TRBJ1-1 for the parts outside the CDR3, the full variable domain is ETGVTQSPTHLIKTRGQQVTLRCSSQSGHNTVSWYQQALGQGPQFIFQYYREEENGRGNFPPRFSGLQFPNYSSELNVNALELDDSALYLCASSLGRTGNTEAFFGQGTRLTVV.

The chain is built from TRBV10-3 and TRBJ1-5; D is undetermined. From germline, CDR1 is ENHRY and CDR2 SYGVKD. The V end was cut by 4 bases, the J end by 1 base, with 8 bases between. The CDR3 is 14 amino acids. The CDR3 bases are TGTGCCATCAGTGGCGGGCAGAGCAATCAGCCCCAGCATTTT. It codes for CAISGGQSNQPQHF.

This clone was seen only a few times. The chain couples TRBV29-1 to TRBJ2-1; 9 bases fit TRBD2. CDR3 length: 14 amino acids. Germline V gene sequence: CDR1 SQVTM, CDR2 ANQGSEA. The V segment lost 5 bases and the J segment 9 bases; nucleotides outside the gene matches: 11. The CDR3: CSVTLGLARGEQFF. CDR3 nucleotides: TGCAGCGTTACCTTGGGACTAGCAAGAGGTGAGCAGTTCTTC.

The chain joins TRBV25-1 to TRBJ2-2; TRBD1 matches at 7 bases. CDR1 is MGHDK and CDR2 is SYGVNS in the germline V gene. The CDR3 has 16 amino acids. V shed 7 bases and J 4 bases; nucleotides not matched to a gene: 12. The CDR3 is CASTSVSGQVTGELFF. The CDR3 region has the DNA TGTGCCAGCACCTCCGTGTCTGGACAGGTCACCGGGGAGCTGTTTTTT.

V gene TRBV6-1 combines with J gene TRBJ1-2; D perhaps matches TRBD1 (5 bases). Germline V lookup: CDR1 MNHNS, CDR2 SASEGT. Trimming cost V 6 bases and J 5 bases, with 7 bases left between them. The CDR3 sequence is 11 residues long. In DNA form, the CDR3 reads TGTGCCAGCAGCCAGGGATATGGCTACACCTTC. It is translated as CASSQGYGYTF.

The J gene is TRBJ2-3, the V gene TRBV29-1, with TRBD1 as a possible D gene (5 bases). V was clipped by 7 bases and J by 2 bases, with 13 bases between them. Germline CDR1 and CDR2: SQVTM and ANQGSEA. This CDR3 spans 13 amino acids. This CDR3 is CSANRRNTDTQYF. The CDR3 nucleotides read TGCAGCGCGAACAGGAGAAACACAGATACGCAGTATTTT.

The rearrangement links TRBV18 to TRBJ2-7; tentatively, D is TRBD2 (7 bases). The germline V gene has CDR1 KGHSH and CDR2 LQKENI. Trimming took 2 bases from V and 2 from J, leaving 13 bases between them. The CDR3 runs to 15 residues. CDR3 region: CASSPITGTTYEQYF. The CDR3 DNA reads as TGTGCCAGCTCACCAATTACAGGGACTACCTACGAGCAGTACTTC. Combining the CDR3 with reference TRBV18 and TRBJ2-7 gives the whole variable domain NAGVMQNPRHLVRRRGQEARLRCSPMKGHSHVYWYRQLPEEGLKFMVYLQKENIIDESGMPKERFSAEFPKEGPSILRIQQVVRGDSAAYFCASSPITGTTYEQYFGPGTRLTVT.

This clone has a handful of counts. This sequence joins TRBV5-6 and TRBJ1-2; 7 bases align to TRBD1. There are 15 residues in the CDR3. In germline, CDR1 is SGHDT, CDR2 YYEEEE. The ends lost 4 bases at V and 3 bases at J; junction bases unmatched: 9. The CDR3: CASSHKPGQHYGYTF. The CDR3 nucleotides are TGTGCCAGCAGCCACAAGCCGGGACAGCACTATGGCTACACCTTC.

CDR3 in DNA: TGTGCCATCTCTCCAGGGAAGGATACGCAGTATTTT. Protein product: CAISPGKDTQYF. V gene TRBV10-3 combines with J gene TRBJ2-3; D is perhaps TRBD1 (5 bases). This CDR3 comprises 12 residues. Germline CDR1 is ENHRY and CDR2 is SYGVKD. The V end lost 8 bases, the J end lost 6 bases, and 12 bases lay between the germline ends.

The J gene is TRBJ2-7, the V gene TRBV30, with TRBD2 matching over 8 bases. V lost 0 bases to trimming and J lost 4 bases; unmatched junction nucleotides: 5. Germline V gives CDR1 GTSNPN, CDR2 SVGIG (reference sequence). The CDR3 covers 14 residues. The CDR3 is CAWSVSGGPYEQYF. The DNA for the CDR3 is TGTGCCTGGAGTGTGTCGGGAGGGCCTTACGAGCAGTACTTC.

The chain couples TRBV18 to TRBJ1-1, with D possibly matching TRBD1 (6 bases). This CDR3 is built from 14 residues. Trimming pared 7 bases from V and 0 bases from J, leaving 12 bases between. The germline V gene has CDR1 KGHSH and CDR2 LQKENI. CDR3 amino acids: CASLQGGVNTEAFF. The CDR3 bases are TGTGCCAGCTTACAAGGGGGGGTGAACACTGAAGCTTTCTTT. The variable domain in full, with the rest retrieved from reference TRBV18 and TRBJ1-1, is NAGVMQNPRHLVRRRGQEARLRCSPMKGHSHVYWYRQLPEEGLKFMVYLQKENIIDESGMPKERFSAEFPKEGPSILRIQQVVRGDSAAYFCASLQGGVNTEAFFGQGTRLTVV.

The table lists this clone with a few counts. The chain joins TRBV19 to TRBJ1-2; D not resolved. Germline V gene data show CDR1 as LNHDA and CDR2 as SQIVND (reference sequence). V lost 3 bases, J lost 8 bases, and 10 bases lay in between. CDR3 length equals 12 residues. The DNA for the CDR3 is TGTGCCAGTAGTATCCCCCTTGAGGGCTACACCTTC. The encoded protein is CASSIPLEGYTF. The variable domain in full, completed from reference TRBV19 and TRBJ1-2, reads DGGITQSPKYLFRKEGQNVTLSCEQNLNHDAMYWYRQDPGQGLRLIYYSQIVNDFQKGDIAEGYSVSREKKESFPLTVTSAQKNPTAFYLCASSIPLEGYTFGSGTRLTVV.

The chain recombines TRBV28 with TRBJ2-7, with 8 bases identical to TRBD1. CDR3 length: 15 amino acids. Germline CDR1 reads MDHEN; CDR2 reads SYDVKM. V was clipped by 6 bases and J by 0 bases; unmatched bases: 7. CDR3 sequence: CASSSGGLSSYEQYF. The CDR3 coding sequence is TGTGCCAGCAGCTCAGGGGGCCTGAGCTCCTACGAGCAGTACTTC. Full variable domain (missing parts from reference TRBV28 and TRBJ2-7): DVKVTQSSRYLVKRTGEKVFLECVQDMDHENMFWYRQDPGLGLRLIYFSYDVKMKEKGDIPEGYSVSREKKERFSLILESASTNQTSMYLCASSSGGLSSYEQYFGPGTRLTVT.

A note on this clone: Its ends do not fully match the called genes, so a read error is possible. The chain joins TRBV11-2 to TRBJ2-2; D unclear. Germline V gene sequence: CDR1 SGHAT, CDR2 FQNNGV. The CDR3 is 14 residues long. The CDR3 DNA reads as TGTGCCAGCAGCTTCACAGAGAACTCCGGGGAGCTGTTTTTT. Protein sequence: CASSFTENSGELFF.

This clone turned up a few times. The chain combines TRBV19 with TRBJ2-7; TRBD2 matches 7 bases. This CDR3 region has 14 residues. Germline CDR1 reads LNHDA; CDR2 reads SQIVND (reference sequence). V lost 5 bases, J lost 5 bases, and 9 bases stayed unmatched. The CDR3 reads CASSSMGGTHEQYF. CDR3 DNA sequence: TGTGCCAGTAGTTCCATGGGGGGGACCCACGAGCAGTACTTC.

The rearrangement uses TRBV7-2 and TRBJ2-1; maybe TRBD1 (5 bases). The CDR3 length is 14 residues. From germline, CDR1 is SGHTA and CDR2 FQGNSA. Trimming stripped 1 base from V and 7 bases from J, with 11 bases between. Here the CDR3 reads CASSLVGARNEQFF. The CDR3 nucleotides read TGTGCCAGCAGCTTAGTAGGGGCTCGGAATGAGCAGTTCTTC.

The table lists this clone with a few counts. This rearrangement joins TRBV29-1 to TRBJ1-2; a possible D gene is TRBD1 (6 bases). Trimming took 7 bases from V and 7 from J, leaving 16 bases between them. CDR3 length: 12 amino acids. The germline CDR1 and CDR2 sequences are SQVTM and ANQGSEA. CDR3: CSGTTGLSGYTF. CDR3 DNA: TGCAGCGGGACAACAGGGCTCTCTGGCTACACCTTC. Supplemented by reference TRBV29-1 and TRBJ1-2, the full variable domain reads SAVISQKPSRDICQRGTSLTIQCQVDSQVTMMFWYRQQPGQSLTLIATANQGSEATYESGFVIDKFPISRPNLTFSTLTVSNMSPEDSSIYLCSGTTGLSGYTFGSGTRLTVV.

A few counts support this clone. The chain recombines TRBV5-4 with TRBJ2-3; D not resolved. This CDR3 is 16 amino acids long. Germline values: CDR1 SGHNT, CDR2 YYREEE (reference sequence). The germline V and J ends were trimmed by 0 bases and 0 bases, with 11 bases remaining between them. In nucleotides, the CDR3 is TGTGCCAGCAGCTTGGATCTCCGGTCTAGCACAGATACGCAGTATTTT. Protein: CASSLDLRSSTDTQYF.